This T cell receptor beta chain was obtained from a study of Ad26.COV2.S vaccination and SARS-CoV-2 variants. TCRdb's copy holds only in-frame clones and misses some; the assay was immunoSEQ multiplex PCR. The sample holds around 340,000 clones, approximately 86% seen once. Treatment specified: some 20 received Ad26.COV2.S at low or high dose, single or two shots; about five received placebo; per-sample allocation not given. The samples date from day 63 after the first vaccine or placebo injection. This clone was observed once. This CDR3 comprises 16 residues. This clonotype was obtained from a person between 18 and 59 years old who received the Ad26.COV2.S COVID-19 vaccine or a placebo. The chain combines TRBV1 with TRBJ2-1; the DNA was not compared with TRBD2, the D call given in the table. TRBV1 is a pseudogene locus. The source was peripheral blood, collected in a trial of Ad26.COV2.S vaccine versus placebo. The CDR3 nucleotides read TGCACCAGCAGCCGGAGTAGCGGGAAATCCACCAATGAGCAGTTCTTC. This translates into CTSSRSSGKSTNEQFF.